This record covers a single T cell receptor beta chain. Trimming left V 5 bases short and J 4 bases short, with 18 bases between. Per the germline V gene, CDR1 is SGHVS and CDR2 is FNYEAQ. The CDR3 is made up of 16 amino acids. This specimen comes from a study of blood T cell repertoires in COVID-19. Study background: The United States, Italy and Spain were the sources of the acute and convalescent COVID-19 samples. Sample material is recorded as cDNA or gDNA derived from T cells, B-cell-depleted T cells, or PBMCs.

Data came from immunoSEQ multiplex PCR; TCRdb stores just in-frame clones and leaves some out. The data hold approximately 70,000 clones, with almost 90% observed a single time. The V gene is TRBV7-6, the J gene TRBJ1-3; D is unresolved. The TCR originated in a human donor in a cohort sampled during active COVID-19. The specimen sequenced was peripheral blood. The CDR3 nucleotides read TGTGCCAGCAGCCCCGGGGTGGGTTCCGACGGAAACACCATATATTTT. As protein: CASSPGVGSDGNTIYF.